What follows are 9 T cell receptor beta chains derived from one specimen sequenced in a study of T-cell memory formation after mild COVID-19. Using its own MiXCR run on the 5' RACE reads, TCRdb lists one record per CDR3 protein. The table has around 60,000 distinct CDR3 sequences, around a tenth seen once; the top ten hold about 1.1%. Material for sequencing was PBMCs or a T cell subset sorted from them (not recorded which). The receptors were sampled from a man between 18 and 35 years old who had mild COVID-19 (a few samples of this study predate the infection). Cell type and time point are not known.

This clonotype appeared a few times. The rearrangement links TRBV4-3 to TRBJ1-5; D is undetermined. This CDR3 comprises 14 residues. The germline V gene encodes CDR1 LGHNA and CDR2 YSLEER. Trimming shortened V by 0 bases and J by 6 bases, and 9 bases separated the two germline ends. CDR3 region: CASSQDWKGQPQHF. In DNA, the CDR3 is TGCGCCAGCAGCCAAGATTGGAAGGGTCAGCCCCAGCATTTT.

This clonotype was seen only a few times. The gene calls are TRBV20-1 and TRBJ1-1, with D hard to call. The V end was cut by 7 bases, the J end by 5 bases, with 11 bases between. CDR3 length equals 11 residues. Germline V gene sequence: CDR1 DFQATT, CDR2 SNEGSKA (reference sequence). The CDR3, as DNA: TGCAGTGTTAAGGGCGAGACTGAAGCTTTCTTT. It codes for CSVKGETEAFF.

The J gene is TRBJ1-5, the V gene TRBV20-1; D uncertain. Germline CDR1 and CDR2: DFQATT and SNEGSKA (reference sequence). The V end was cut by 4 bases, the J end by 0 bases, with 28 bases between. The CDR3 runs 20 residues. The CDR3 DNA reads as TGCAGTGCTAACTGTCCGCAGAAGGTTATTACACTGTGTAGCAATCAGCCCCAGCATTTT. Residues: CSANCPQKVITLCSNQPQHF.

The CDR3 nucleotides read TGTGCCAGCAGCCCCCAATTTTCAGGGGCGCCTACCCAGTACTTC. Translating it yields CASSPQFSGAPTQYF. The chain recombines TRBV7-2 with TRBJ2-5; TRBD1 is a possible D gene (6 bases). The length of the CDR3 is 15 residues. Trimming cost V 5 bases and J 8 bases, with 21 bases left between them. Per germline, CDR1 SGHTA and CDR2 FQGNSA.

The chain employs TRBV6-2 or TRBV6-3 and TRBJ1-5, with D tentatively TRBD1 (5 bases). The CDR3 is 13 residues long. Germline V gene lookup returns CDR1 MNHEY and CDR2 SVGEGT. Deletions cut 2 bases from V and 6 bases from J, with 8 bases between. CDR3 loop: CASSYQGFQPQHF. Here the CDR3 DNA reads TGTGCCAGCAGTTACCAGGGTTTTCAGCCCCAGCATTTT.

Points on this clonotype: It may be a read error: a sequence one base away is much more abundant. The rearrangement uses TRBV7-2 and TRBJ2-3; 7 nucleotides agree with TRBD2. Looked up from germline, CDR1 is SGHTA and CDR2 is FQGNSA. V trimming: 8 bases; J trimming: 4 bases; junction bases outside the gene matches: 12. This CDR3 has 15 residues. CDR3 amino acids: CASRGTRGRADTQYF. Written as DNA, the CDR3 is TGTGCCAGCCGGGGGACCCGGGGGAGGGCAGATACGCAGTATTTT.

This clonotype has a count of ten or more. This chain joins TRBV12-3 or TRBV12-4 and TRBJ1-5; no reliable D call. V was shortened by 6 bases and J by 0 bases, with 15 bases between the two germline ends. This CDR3 is built from 16 residues. The CDR3: CASRVEGPYSNQPQHF. The DNA of the CDR3 is TGTGCCAGCAGGGTTGAAGGACCTTATAGCAATCAGCCCCAGCATTTT.

In its sample, this clonotype was seen a few times. The V call is TRBV27, the J call TRBJ2-3, with D unclear. CDR1 is MNHEY and CDR2 is SMNVEV in the germline V gene (reference sequence). V lost 7 bases, J lost 2 bases, and 16 bases lay in between. CDR3 size: 15 residues. The CDR3 coding sequence is TGTGCCAGCACTCCCGCAGGCTCATACACAGATACGCAGTATTTT. It is translated as CASTPAGSYTDTQYF.

This chain links TRBV4-3 with TRBJ2-7; 8 nucleotides line up with TRBD2. CDR1 and CDR2 from the germline V gene are LGHNA and YSLEER. This CDR3 spans 14 amino acids. J gave up 2 bases and V 9 bases, and 9 bases lay outside the gene matches. CDR3 bases: TGCGCCAGTCCTCCCGGGGGGGCTACCTACGAGCAGTACTTC. Translation: CASPPGGATYEQYF.